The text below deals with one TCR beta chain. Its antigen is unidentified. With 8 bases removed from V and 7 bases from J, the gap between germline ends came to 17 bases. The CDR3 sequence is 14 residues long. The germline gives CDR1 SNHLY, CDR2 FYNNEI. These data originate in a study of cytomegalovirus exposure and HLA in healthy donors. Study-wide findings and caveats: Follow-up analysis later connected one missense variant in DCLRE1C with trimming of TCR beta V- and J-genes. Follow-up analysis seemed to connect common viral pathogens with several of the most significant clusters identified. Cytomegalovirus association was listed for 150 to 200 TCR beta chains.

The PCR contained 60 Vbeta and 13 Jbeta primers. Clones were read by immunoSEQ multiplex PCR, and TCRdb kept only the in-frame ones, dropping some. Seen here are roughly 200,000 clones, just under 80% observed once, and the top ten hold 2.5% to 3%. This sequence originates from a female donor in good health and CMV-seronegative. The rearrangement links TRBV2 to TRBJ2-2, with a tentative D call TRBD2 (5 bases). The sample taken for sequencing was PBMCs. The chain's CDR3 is CASRSRARDGELFF. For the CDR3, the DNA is TGTGCCAGCCGTTCACGGGCTCGGGACGGGGAGCTGTTTTTT.